This T cell receptor (beta chain) was sequenced in a study of cytomegalovirus exposure and HLA in healthy donors. This clone was counted a single time. Its antigen is not known. A multiplex PCR was run with 60 Vbeta primers and 13 Jbeta primers. Some clones are missing from TCRdb's copy, which holds only in-frame ones; the method was immunoSEQ multiplex PCR. Altogether around 63,000 clones are present, 70% to 85% being singletons, with the ten largest covering about 2.8%. Points from the study as a whole: As a later analysis showed, a missense DCLRE1C variant was linked to trimming of TCR beta V- and J-genes.

Material for sequencing was PBMCs. The source of this sequence is a woman aged 25 to 39 in good health and CMV-seronegative.

CDR3 bases: TGTGCCAGCAGTTTAATAAATGAGCAGTTCTTC. Amino acid sequence: CASSLINEQFF. J is TRBJ2-1 and V is TRBV28; the D is unclear. Germline values: CDR1 MDHEN, CDR2 SYDVKM. The CDR3 is 11 amino acids. Trimming removed 2 bases at V and 7 bases at J, with 3 bases between.